This T cell receptor beta chain was captured in a study of blood T cell repertoires in COVID-19. Clones were read by immunoSEQ multiplex PCR, and TCRdb kept only the in-frame ones, dropping some. The repertoire has some 200,000 clones, around 81% of them found once; the top ten carry less than 8%. Trimming removed 2 bases from V and 2 bases from J, with 15 bases in between. CDR3 length: 17 residues. The germline gives CDR1 ENHRY, CDR2 SYGVKD. This clone was recorded a few times. The sequence came from a woman aged 40 to 55 with acute COVID-19. The rearrangement uses TRBV10-3 and TRBJ2-2; D may be TRBD2 (6 bases). The sample comprised PBMCs or T cells enriched from blood (not recorded which). The CDR3 DNA reads TGTGCCATCAGTGAGAGTTCGGGGCGGGGAAACACCGGGGAGCTGTTTTTT. Encoded protein: CAISESSGRGNTGELFF.